The entry that follows covers one T cell receptor beta chain sequence. This sample was included in a study of cytomegalovirus exposure and HLA in healthy donors. The ends lost 5 bases at V and 3 bases at J; junction bases unmatched: 2. There are 14 residues in the CDR3. Germline V gene lookup returns CDR1 MDHEN and CDR2 SYDVKM. Primers: 60 Vbeta forward and 13 Jbeta reverse. The table came from immunoSEQ multiplex PCR; TCRdb's copy has only in-frame clones and leaves some out. The sample lists about 230,000 clones; more than 75% were seen once. The chain recombines TRBV28 with TRBJ1-5, with 9 bases lining up with TRBD1. The source material was PBMCs. The source is a girl aged 2-10 years in good health and CMV-seronegative. The CDR3 bases are TGTGCCAGCAGTCGGACAGGGGACAATCAGCCCCAGCATTTT. This sequence encodes CASSRTGDNQPQHF.